The 31 T cell receptor beta chains below were found in one sample sequenced in a study of T cell clonality in common variable immunodeficiency. Study results and caveats: Common variable immunodeficiency TCR beta sequences reportedly had fewer deletions and N-nucleotide insertions.

The antigens of these receptors remain unknown. The repertoire was sequenced with immunoSEQ multiplex PCR; TCRdb's copy has only in-frame clones and lacks some. The repertoire consists of roughly 7,400 clones, none detected only once. Sequencing was done on a sample of peripheral blood mononuclear cells. Every receptor here comes from a human donor with common variable immunodeficiency.

This clone has just a few counts. Sequencing ends 3 residues short of the CDR3 end; the germline J gene provides the rest. The chain carries TRBV7-9 and TRBJ2-4; 7 bases map to TRBD2. Losses at the gene ends were 8 bases for V and 7 bases for J; bases not matched to a gene: 11. The CDR3 runs to 14 residues. CDR1 and CDR2 from the germline V gene are SEHNR and FQNEAQ (reference sequence). Here the CDR3 reads CASGPDQGGNIQYF. The CDR3 bases that were read are TGTGCCAGCGGCCCCGACCAGGGAGGGAACATT.

This clone qualifies as medium-sized. The read ends 3 residues shy of where the CDR3 ends; the end is completed using the germline J gene. The V call is TRBV30, the J call TRBJ2-3, with D unclear. V was pared by 1 base and J by 6 bases, with 14 bases between. The CDR3 is 14 amino acids. Germline V gene lookup returns CDR1 GTSNPN and CDR2 SVGIG (reference sequence). Incomplete CDR3 DNA: TGTGCCTGGAGTGCTCAGGCCCTCCACGATACG. Encoded protein: CAWSAQALHDT. The whole CDR3 region reads CAWSAQALHDTQYF.

This clone was seen a handful of times. Read data end 3 residues before the CDR3 end; the end is taken from the germline J gene. The chain has TRBV7-9 and TRBJ2-2; D is possibly TRBD1 (5 bases). The CDR3 loop spans 13 amino acids. The germline V and J ends were trimmed by 4 bases and 5 bases, with 8 bases remaining between them. Germline lookup yields CDR1 SEHNR and CDR2 FQNEAQ (reference sequence). The CDR3 bases that were read are TGTGCCAGCAGCTCCCAGGGTACCGGGGAG. Translation: CASSSQGTGE. The CDR3 in its entirety is CASSSQGTGELFF.

This clone was recorded at least ten times. The read finishes 3 residues shy of the CDR3 end, and the germline J gene is used to complete it. The chain uses TRBV7-8 and TRBJ2-5; 7 bases are a match to TRBD1. The CDR3 totals 13 residues. Germline values: CDR1 SGHVS, CDR2 FQNEAQ. V dropped 2 bases and J dropped 5; count of bases not matched to a gene: 2. The CDR3 DNA, read in part, is TGTGCCAGCAGCTTAACAGGGGTTGAGACC. It yields the protein CASSLTGVET. The whole CDR3 region reads CASSLTGVETQYF.

By its share, this clone is medium-sized (0.01 to 0.1%). The DNA ends 3 residues before the CDR3 does, and the rest of the CDR3 is filled in from the germline J gene. The chain is built from TRBV5-1 and TRBJ1-4, with a tentative D call TRBD1 (6 bases). This CDR3 comprises 14 residues. V dropped 3 bases and J dropped 3 bases, with 9 bases sitting between them. CDR1 is SGHRS, CDR2 YFSETQ, per germline. CDR3 residues: CASSSQGSNEKLFF. The covered CDR3 bases are TGCGCCAGCAGCTCACAGGGATCTAATGAAAAA. Filled out from reference TRBV5-1 and TRBJ1-4, the complete variable domain reads KAGVTQTPRYLIKTRGQQVTLSCSPISGHRSVSWYQQTPGQGLQFLFEYFSETQRNKGNFPGRFSGRQFSNSRSEMNVSTLELGDSALYLCASSSQGSNEKLFFGSGTQLSVL.

Regarding this clone: The observed sequence ends 3 residues before the CDR3 terminus, with the missing tail filled in from the germline J gene. The chain employs TRBV30 and TRBJ1-2; 8 nucleotides match TRBD1. This CDR3 comprises 13 residues. With 3 bases clipped from V and 7 bases from J, the junction kept 7 bases outside the gene matches. Germline CDR1 reads GTSNPN; CDR2 reads SVGIG (reference sequence). CDR3 residues: CAWRPPDRAGYTF. The sequenced part of the CDR3 DNA is TGTGCCTGGAGACCCCCGGACAGGGCTGGC.

This clone is medium-sized by share. The read terminates 3 residues before the CDR3 end, so the remaining end is supplied by the germline J gene. The J gene is TRBJ2-4, the V gene TRBV5-4; the D gene is possibly TRBD2 (6 bases). Germline V gene sequence: CDR1 SGHNT, CDR2 YYREEE (reference sequence). This CDR3 region has 12 residues. This CDR3 is CASSTGLQVQYF. The DNA read from the CDR3 is TGTGCCAGCAGCACGGGACTTCAGGTT.

A word on this clone: The CDR3 end is not reached by the read, which stops 3 residues before it; the germline J gene fills it in. The V gene is TRBV19, the J gene TRBJ1-1; TRBD1 aligns across 10 bases. The V gene end was trimmed by 9 bases and the J gene end by 4 bases; junction bases not matched to a gene: 14. The CDR3 covers 16 residues. CDR1 is LNHDA, CDR2 SQIVND, per germline (reference sequence). The CDR3 protein is CAREFTGTGEVTEAFF. CDR3 DNA (partial): TGTGCCAGGGAATTCACCGGGACAGGGGAGGTCACTGAA.

This clone was seen at least ten times. The missing CDR3 end, 3 residues past where the read stops, is filled in from the germline J gene. The V call is TRBV19, the J call TRBJ1-1, with TRBD1 matching 10 bases. Trimming at V came to 5 bases and at J to 4 bases, leaving 7 bases not matched to a gene. The CDR3 runs 15 residues. Germline V gene lookup returns CDR1 LNHDA and CDR2 SQIVND (reference sequence). The CDR3 reads CASSSQRQGATEAFF. The sequenced part of the CDR3 DNA is TGTGCCAGTAGTTCCCAAAGACAGGGGGCCACTGAA.

This clone has only a few counts. The read is 3 residues too short to cover the CDR3 end, so that end is filled in from the germline J gene. V is TRBV20-1 and J is TRBJ2-3, with D tentatively TRBD1 or TRBD2 (5 bases each). Trimming removed 5 bases at V and 4 bases at J, with 22 bases between. The CDR3 has 16 residues. Germline CDR1 reads DFQATT; CDR2 reads SNEGSKA (reference sequence). The CDR3 region is CSAPPRGAEIADTQYF. Incomplete CDR3 DNA: TGCAGTGCTCCCCCGAGGGGCGCGGAGATCGCAGATACG.

This clone was counted only a few times. The read gets to within 3 residues of the CDR3 end, and the germline J gene fills in the rest. The chain is built from TRBV19 and TRBJ1-5, with D possibly matching TRBD1 (6 bases). CDR1 is LNHDA and CDR2 is SQIVND in the germline V gene (reference sequence). V was pared by 8 bases and J by 7 bases, with 21 bases between. There are 15 residues in the CDR3. The sequenced part of the CDR3 DNA is TGTGCCAGTGGACTAGGGGGAGAGATGATACAGCCC. This codes for CASGLGGEMIQP. The whole CDR3 sequence reads CASGLGGEMIQPQHF.

A note on this clone: The sequence runs out 3 residues before the end of the CDR3; the remainder is reconstructed from the germline J gene. V gene TRBV30 combines with J gene TRBJ1-1; D is possibly TRBD1 (6 bases). Looked up from germline, CDR1 is GTSNPN and CDR2 is SVGIG (reference sequence). CDR3 size: 16 residues. The germline V and J ends were trimmed by 4 bases and 1 base, with 19 bases remaining between them. CDR3 in amino acids: CAWIPPKVRGNTEAFF. CDR3 DNA, as far as it was read: TGTGCCTGGATCCCCCCCAAGGTCAGGGGGAACACTGAA.

By share of the sample, this clone is medium-sized (0.01 to 0.1%). From the germline J gene comes the end of the CDR3, since the read stops 3 residues before it. This chain links TRBV19 with TRBJ1-2; D is ambiguous. The CDR3 is 16 residues long. The V end was cut by 1 base, the J end by 4 bases, with 16 bases between. Germline assignment: CDR1 LNHDA and CDR2 SQIVND (reference sequence). CDR3 sequence reads: CASSIVPFDMFYGYTF. CDR3 DNA (partial): TGTGCCAGTAGTATAGTCCCTTTCGACATGTTCTATGGC.

This clone has a count of ten or more. At one end the junction does not follow the germline gene, possibly because of a read error. The read ends 3 residues shy of where the CDR3 ends; the end is completed using the germline J gene. The rearrangement joins TRBV15 to TRBJ1-5, with D maybe TRBD1 (5 bases). The CDR3 extends over 16 amino acids. Germline lookup yields CDR1 LNHNV and CDR2 YYDKDF (reference sequence). CDR3 protein: CATSRGTDKDNKPQHF. CDR3 DNA (partial): TGTGCCACCAGCAGAGGTACGGACAAAGACAATAAGCCC.

This clone appeared a few times. The observed sequence ends 3 residues before the CDR3 terminus, with the missing tail filled in from the germline J gene. The chain has TRBV19 and TRBJ1-5; 7 bases match TRBD1. CDR3 size: 17 residues. V lost 4 bases and J lost 5; bases outside the gene matches: 14. The V gene's germline CDR1 is LNHDA and CDR2 SQIVND (reference sequence). The sequenced part of the CDR3 DNA is TGTGCCAGTAGTACTAGAGGGGGCAGGGATTACCATCAGCCC. Translating it yields CASSTRGGRDYHQP. The entire CDR3 is CASSTRGGRDYHQPQHF.

The table lists this clone with a few counts. The read ends 3 residues early relative to the CDR3; the germline J gene fills the gap. The V gene is TRBV18, the J gene TRBJ2-7; TRBD1 aligns across 8 bases. From germline, CDR1 is KGHSH and CDR2 LQKENI. The CDR3 sequence is 16 residues long. The J segment lost 3 bases and the V segment lost 3 bases, leaving 10 bases of the junction unmatched. The part of the CDR3 DNA that was read is TGTGCCAGCTCACCGAGGGCGACAGGGGAAATCTACGAG. It codes for CASSPRATGEIYE. The full CDR3 is CASSPRATGEIYEQYF.

This clone was seen a few times. The read falls 3 residues short of the CDR3 end, and the missing part is taken from the germline J gene. The genes are TRBV6-1 and TRBJ1-1; D is undetermined. Germline CDR1 is MNHNS and CDR2 is SASEGT. This CDR3 contains 12 residues. V dropped 3 bases and J dropped 4 bases, with 6 bases sitting between them. CDR3 DNA, as far as it was read: TGTGCCAGCAGTGACCCGTTCACTGAA. Its protein is CASSDPFTE. The full CDR3 reads CASSDPFTEAFF.

This clone came up many times. The missing CDR3 end, 3 residues past where the read stops, is filled in from the germline J gene. The V and J genes are TRBV7-9 and TRBJ1-6, with a weak D call TRBD1 (5 bases). The CDR3 is 14 amino acids. V was cut by 3 bases and J by 6 bases, with 9 bases left in between. CDR1 is SEHNR, CDR2 FQNEAQ, per germline (reference sequence). The CDR3 DNA, read in part, is TGTGCCAGCAGCTTGGCAGGGAGTAATTCACCC. Its protein product is CASSLAGSNSP. The whole CDR3 protein is CASSLAGSNSPLHF.

This clone turned up a few times. Read coverage stops 3 residues before the CDR3 terminus; the germline J gene supplies the remainder. This rearrangement joins TRBV30 to TRBJ2-2; D remains ambiguous. Germline values: CDR1 GTSNPN, CDR2 SVGIG (reference sequence). The CDR3 runs 11 residues. The V gene lost 2 bases and the J gene lost 9 bases, with 7 bases spanning the gap. The CDR3 protein is CAWSSDRELFF. CDR3 bases read: TGTGCCTGGAGTAGTGACAGGGAG.

This clone has more than one count but fewer than ten. The CDR3 end lies 3 residues beyond the end of the read and is filled in from the germline J gene. V usage is TRBV18 and J usage is TRBJ2-5; TRBD2 agrees at 11 bases. This CDR3 spans 17 amino acids. The V gene end was trimmed by 0 bases and the J gene end by 1 base; junction bases not matched to a gene: 4. CDR1 is KGHSH and CDR2 is LQKENI in the germline V gene. CDR3 sequence reads: CASSPPRLAGTQETQYF. The DNA read from the CDR3 is TGTGCCAGCTCACCACCTCGACTAGCGGGGACCCAAGAGACC.

By its share, this clone is medium-sized (0.01 to 0.1%). The read falls 3 residues short of the CDR3 end, and the missing part is taken from the germline J gene. The gene calls are TRBV9 and TRBJ1-3, with D perhaps TRBD1 (5 bases). Germline V lookup: CDR1 SGDLS, CDR2 YYNGEE. This CDR3 has 18 amino acids. The ends were cut back, 0 bases at V and 0 bases at J, with 16 bases in the middle. The sequenced CDR3 bases are TGTGCCAGCAGCGTAGCTCCGAGGACGGGGGGCTCTGGAAACACC. Translating it yields CASSVAPRTGGSGNT. The whole CDR3 is CASSVAPRTGGSGNTIYF.

Within the sample, this clone is medium-sized (0.01 to 0.1%). Read data end 3 residues before the CDR3 end; the end is taken from the germline J gene. This rearrangement joins TRBV7-3 to TRBJ1-1; D is possibly TRBD1 (6 bases). The V and J ends lost 3 bases and 5 bases respectively, with 13 bases between them. The germline gives CDR1 SGHTA, CDR2 FQGTGA. This CDR3 has 14 amino acids. The CDR3 region is CASSFAGAGTEAFF. CDR3 bases read: TGTGCCAGCAGCTTCGCGGGGGCCGGTACTGAA. The whole variable domain, remainder taken from reference TRBV7-3 and TRBJ1-1, is GAGVSQTPSNKVTEKGKYVELRCDPISGHTALYWYRQSLGQGPEFLIYFQGTGAADDSGLPNDRFFAVRPEGSVSTLKIQRTERGDSAVYLCASSFAGAGTEAFFGQGTRLTVV.

This clone was seen a few times. The read ends 3 residues shy of where the CDR3 ends; the end is completed using the germline J gene. This chain joins TRBV19 and TRBJ2-3; 11 bases map to TRBD2. The germline CDR1 and CDR2 sequences are LNHDA and SQIVND (reference sequence). V shed 7 bases and J 4 bases; nucleotides not matched to a gene: 7. The CDR3 is 15 amino acids. CDR3 sequence reads: CASTLLAGEPDTQYF. The DNA read from the CDR3 is TGTGCCAGTACCTTACTAGCGGGAGAGCCAGATACG.

This clone is labeled as medium-sized. The CDR3 end falls 3 residues outside the read, so it is completed with the germline J gene. V and J are TRBV5-1 and TRBJ2-1, with 8 positions matching TRBD2. CDR3 size: 14 residues. Trimming removed 0 bases from V and 5 bases from J; junction bases left unmatched: 1. CDR1 and CDR2 (germline): SGHRS, YFSETQ. This CDR3 is CASSLGLANNEQFF. CDR3 DNA, as far as it was read: TGCGCCAGCAGCTTGGGACTAGCGAACAATGAG.

This clone was observed at least ten times. The read ends 3 residues early relative to the CDR3; the germline J gene fills the gap. V usage is TRBV18 and J usage is TRBJ2-7; TRBD1 aligns across 8 bases. V was pared by 4 bases and J by 5 bases, with 7 bases of the junction left unmatched. This CDR3 is built from 14 residues. Germline V gives CDR1 KGHSH, CDR2 LQKENI. The CDR3 bases that were read are TGTGCCAGCTCACGCGACAGGGGTACCCACGAG. Protein sequence: CASSRDRGTHE. The whole CDR3 sequence reads CASSRDRGTHEQYF.

Regarding this clone: The CDR3 end lies 3 residues beyond the end of the read and is filled in from the germline J gene. V is TRBV20-1 and J is TRBJ2-3; D is perhaps TRBD2 (6 bases). The length of the CDR3 is 11 residues. Germline values: CDR1 DFQATT, CDR2 SNEGSKA (reference sequence). The CDR3 is CSARTRGAQYF. CDR3 DNA (partial): TGCAGTGCTCGAACTCGCGGGGCG.

This clone showed up just a few times. The read terminates 3 residues before the CDR3 end, so the remaining end is supplied by the germline J gene. The chain joins TRBV20-1 to TRBJ2-1, with 10 bases identical to TRBD2. The CDR3 has 16 residues. CDR1 is DFQATT and CDR2 is SNEGSKA in the germline V gene (reference sequence). The V segment lost 0 bases and the J segment 8 bases; nucleotides outside the gene matches: 10. CDR3 DNA, as far as it was read: TGCAGTGCTAGAGATTGGCAGCGGGAGGGCCGTTATGAG. Translating it yields CSARDWQREGRYE. From start to end, the CDR3 is CSARDWQREGRYEQFF.

Worth noting for this clone: The CDR3 is cut off 3 residues early in the read; its end comes from the germline J gene. This chain uses TRBV7-8 with TRBJ2-1; D call uncertain. Trimming took off 5 bases at V and 5 bases at J, with 13 bases between the two ends. Germline V gene data show CDR1 as SGHVS and CDR2 as FQNEAQ. There are 14 residues in the CDR3. The part of the CDR3 DNA that was read is TGTGCCAGCAGCCCACATGTGGTGAACAATGAG. This codes for CASSPHVVNNE. The entire CDR3 reads CASSPHVVNNEQFF.

This clone has at least ten counts. The sequence runs out 3 residues before the end of the CDR3; the remainder is reconstructed from the germline J gene. The chain combines TRBV7-2 with TRBJ2-3; 10 bases fit TRBD2. Germline CDR1 is SGHTA and CDR2 is FQGNSA. This CDR3 spans 15 amino acids. With 5 bases clipped from V and 6 bases from J, the junction kept 8 bases outside the gene matches. The DNA read from the CDR3 is TGTGCCAGCAGCCTCCTAGCGGGAGTTCGGGATACG. It codes for CASSLLAGVRDT. The whole CDR3 protein is CASSLLAGVRDTQYF.

With respect to this clone: The read terminates 3 residues before the CDR3 end, so the remaining end is supplied by the germline J gene. At the DNA level, this CDR3 is encoded by other sequences in the same sample as well. The rearrangement links TRBV18 to TRBJ2-7; 10 bases fit TRBD2. The trim removed 2 bases at V and 3 bases at J, leaving 4 bases unmatched. CDR1 and CDR2 from the germline V gene are KGHSH and LQKENI. The CDR3 is 15 amino acids. CDR3 DNA, as far as it was read: TGTGCCAGCTCACCAGTCCGGACTAGCGGCTACGAG. Translating gives CASSPVRTSGYE. The CDR3 reads in full as CASSPVRTSGYEQYF. The whole variable domain, filled in from reference TRBV18 and TRBJ2-7, reads NAGVMQNPRHLVRRRGQEARLRCSPMKGHSHVYWYRQLPEEGLKFMVYLQKENIIDESGMPKERFSAEFPKEGPSILRIQQVVRGDSAAYFCASSPVRTSGYEQYFGPGTRLTVT.

In regard to this clone: The read terminates 3 residues ahead of where the CDR3 ends, so the germline J gene completes it. The chain has TRBV7-2 and TRBJ2-7, with 8 bases identical to TRBD2. The CDR3 sequence is 13 residues long. The V gene's germline CDR1 is SGHTA and CDR2 FQGNSA. V was pared by 5 bases and J by 4 bases, with 4 bases of the junction left unmatched. CDR3 DNA (partial): TGTGCCAGCAGCCATGGACTAGCTTACGAG. Its translation: CASSHGLAYE. The complete CDR3 sequence is CASSHGLAYEQYF.